The 3 T cell receptor beta chains listed next were all sequenced from one sample in a study of cytomegalovirus exposure and HLA in healthy donors. Primers included in the PCR were 60 Vbeta and 13 Jbeta primers. TCRdb keeps only in-frame clones here, not all; method: immunoSEQ multiplex PCR. The repertoire holds roughly 180,000 clones, with approximately 80% as singletons. The source material was PBMCs. These receptors all stem from a woman in her forties or fifties in good health and CMV-seropositive.

For the CDR3, the DNA is TGTGCCAGCAGCCAACCGGACAGAGAGAACACTGAAGCTTTCTTT. This encodes CASSQPDRENTEAFF. The chain uses TRBV4-2 and TRBJ1-1; D perhaps matches TRBD1 (6 bases). The ends were cut back, 2 bases at V and 1 base at J, with 11 bases in the middle. Germline V gene lookup returns CDR1 LGHNA and CDR2 YNFKEQ. The length of the CDR3 is 15 residues.

The chain combines TRBV9 with TRBJ1-5; perhaps TRBD1 as D (5 bases). Germline CDR1 is SGDLS and CDR2 is YYNGEE. This CDR3 is 15 amino acids long. V was trimmed by 4 bases and J by 6 bases, leaving 17 bases between them. The DNA for the CDR3 is TGTGCCAGCAGCCGCGGTAGGGGCCGGAGTCAGCCCCAGCATTTT. Translating gives CASSRGRGRSQPQHF.

The chain recombines TRBV15 with TRBJ2-1, with a possible D match to TRBD2 (5 bases). The V gene lost 3 bases and the J gene lost 6 bases, with 12 bases spanning the gap. The CDR3 has 14 residues. Per the germline V gene, CDR1 is LNHNV and CDR2 is YYDKDF (reference sequence). CDR3 DNA: TGTGCCACCAGCAGGCGGGCCTCTAGCAATGAGCAGTTCTTC. Its translation: CATSRRASSNEQFF.